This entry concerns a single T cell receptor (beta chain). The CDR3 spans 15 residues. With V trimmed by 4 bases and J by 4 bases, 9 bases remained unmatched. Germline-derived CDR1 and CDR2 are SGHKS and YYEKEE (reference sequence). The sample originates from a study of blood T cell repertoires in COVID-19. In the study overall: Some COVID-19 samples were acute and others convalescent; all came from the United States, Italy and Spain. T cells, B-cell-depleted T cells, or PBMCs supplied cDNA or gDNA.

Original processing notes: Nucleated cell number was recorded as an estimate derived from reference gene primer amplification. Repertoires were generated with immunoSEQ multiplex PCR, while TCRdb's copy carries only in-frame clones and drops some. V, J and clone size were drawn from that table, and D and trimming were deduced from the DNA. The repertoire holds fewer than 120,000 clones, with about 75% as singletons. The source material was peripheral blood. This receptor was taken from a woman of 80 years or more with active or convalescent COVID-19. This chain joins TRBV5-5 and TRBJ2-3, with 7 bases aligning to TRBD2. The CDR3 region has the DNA TGTGCCAGCAGCCACGGGAGGCTGAGTGCAGATACGCAGTATTTT. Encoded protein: CASSHGRLSADTQYF.